The 20 T cell receptor beta chains below were found in one sample sequenced in a study of CD8+ T cells in alopecia areata (dated by TCRdb to between 2017 and 2018). Libraries came from the immunoSEQ multiplex PCR assay. For TCR sequencing, RNA was extracted from every sample and reverse transcribed into cDNA to serve as template. The clones in this table, taken by TCRdb from immuneACCESS, are in-frame only. Not every clone is retained; where verified, under half of the shortfall comes from an unresolved V gene, and the cause of the rest is unknown. For this sample there are over 85,000 clones; about three quarters appear just once. The ten top clones hold approximately 15% of the sample. The treatment or condition label, as the study defines it: oral pan-JAK inhibitor, 5-10 mg twice daily. This specimen consisted of CD8+ T cells sorted from blood, obtained around week 46, from a patient treated with tofacitinib. Receptors originate from a human donor with alopecia areata.

The rearrangement uses TRBV19 and TRBJ2-3; D is undetermined. V was trimmed by 1 base and J by 9 bases, leaving 8 bases between them. The CDR3 is 12 amino acids. Looked up from germline, CDR1 is LNHDA and CDR2 is SQIVND (reference sequence). The CDR3 loop is CASSIGGDTQYF. The CDR3 DNA reads as TGTGCCAGTAGTATAGGCGGCGACACGCAGTATTTT. Together with reference TRBV19 and TRBJ2-3, the CDR3 gives the full variable domain: DGGITQSPKYLFRKEGQNVTLSCEQNLNHDAMYWYRQDPGQGLRLIYYSQIVNDFQKGDIAEGYSVSREKKESFPLTVTSAQKNPTAFYLCASSIGGDTQYFGPGTRLTVL.

The rearrangement joins TRBV6-5 to TRBJ2-1; no clear D. Trimming pared 7 bases from V and 7 bases from J, leaving 11 bases between. The CDR3 is 12 residues long. Germline V gene sequence: CDR1 MNHEY, CDR2 SVGAGI. The CDR3 region has the DNA TGTGCCAGCAATAGTGCGCGGAATGAGCAGTTCTTC. It yields the protein CASNSARNEQFF.

This clone has a single count. The chain employs TRBV7-9 and TRBJ1-4; 7 nucleotides align to TRBD1. Germline CDR1 SEHNR, CDR2 FQNEAQ (reference sequence). Unmatched junction bases numbered 6, after V lost 10 bases and J lost 4 bases. This CDR3 has 13 amino acids. CDR3 residues: CATTGQLNEKLFF. The CDR3 DNA is TGTGCCACAACGGGACAGCTTAATGAAAAACTGTTTTTT.

The chain couples TRBV10-2 to TRBJ1-2, with D maybe TRBD1 (6 bases). Looked up from germline, CDR1 is WSHSY and CDR2 is SAAADI. CDR3 length equals 13 residues. Trimming took off 2 bases at V and 5 bases at J, with 9 bases between the two ends. The DNA for the CDR3 is TGCGCCAGCAGTGAGAACAGGGAATATGGCTACACCTTC. This codes for CASSENREYGYTF.

V gene TRBV5-1 combines with J gene TRBJ2-7; 10 bases are a match to TRBD1. This CDR3 comprises 16 residues. V dropped 0 bases and J dropped 2; count of bases not matched to a gene: 5. The germline V gene has CDR1 SGHRS and CDR2 YFSETQ. The DNA of the CDR3 is TGCGCCAGCAGCTTGGGACAGGGGGCAGTCGCCTACGAGCAGTACTTC. Amino acids: CASSLGQGAVAYEQYF. Together with reference TRBV5-1 and TRBJ2-7, the CDR3 gives the full variable domain: KAGVTQTPRYLIKTRGQQVTLSCSPISGHRSVSWYQQTPGQGLQFLFEYFSETQRNKGNFPGRFSGRQFSNSRSEMNVSTLELGDSALYLCASSLGQGAVAYEQYFGPGTRLTVT.

J is TRBJ2-7 and V is TRBV30; the match to TRBD1 covers 9 bases. Germline values: CDR1 GTSNPN, CDR2 SVGIG (reference sequence). V shed 1 base and J 4 bases; nucleotides not matched to a gene: 5. This CDR3 region has 14 residues. The CDR3 DNA follows: TGTGCCTGGAGTGCCGGGACAGGGCTTTACGAGCAGTACTTC. Residues: CAWSAGTGLYEQYF.

This clone was observed a handful of times. The V gene is TRBV29-1, the J gene TRBJ2-2; D is undetermined. V shed 1 base and J shed 2 bases, with 11 bases lying between them. The CDR3 runs to 15 residues. The germline gives CDR1 SQVTM, CDR2 ANQGSEA. CDR3 sequence: CSVEVGGQNTGELFF. The CDR3 DNA follows: TGCAGCGTTGAAGTAGGTGGCCAAAACACCGGGGAGCTGTTTTTT.

This sequence joins TRBV9 and TRBJ2-7, with D uncertain. Trimming removed 0 bases at V and 0 bases at J, with 10 bases between. The CDR3 has 15 amino acids. Per the germline V gene, CDR1 is SGDLS and CDR2 is YYNGEE. Written as DNA, the CDR3 is TGTGCCAGCAGCGTAGGCCAGGCCTTCTCCTACGAGCAGTACTTC. Its protein product is CASSVGQAFSYEQYF.

The chain combines TRBV5-6 with TRBJ2-1; 11 nucleotides align to TRBD2. Trimming removed 7 bases from V and 5 bases from J; junction bases left unmatched: 5. Germline values: CDR1 SGHDT, CDR2 YYEEEE. This CDR3 is built from 14 residues. The CDR3 sequence: CASLIAGGNNEQFF. The CDR3 DNA sequence: TGTGCCAGCTTAATAGCGGGGGGGAACAATGAGCAGTTCTTC.

This rearrangement joins TRBV11-3 to TRBJ2-7; D not resolved. V shed 4 bases and J shed 2 bases, with 3 bases lying between them. The length of the CDR3 is 11 residues. Germline V lookup: CDR1 SGHNT, CDR2 YENEEA. In DNA form, the CDR3 reads TGTGCCAGCAGCTCCACCTACGAGCAGTACTTC. This codes for CASSSTYEQYF.

J is TRBJ2-7 and V is TRBV5-6; 9 bases are a match to TRBD1. The germline V gene encodes CDR1 SGHDT and CDR2 YYEEEE. The junction had 4 bases not matched to a gene; V was cut back by 3 bases and J by 3 bases. This CDR3 contains 14 residues. CDR3 amino acids: CASSWGTGNYEQYF. The CDR3 DNA reads as TGTGCCAGCAGCTGGGGGACAGGGAACTACGAGCAGTACTTC.

J is TRBJ2-1 and V is TRBV7-6, with 8 bases lining up with TRBD2. With 1 base clipped from V and 11 bases from J, the junction kept 7 bases outside the gene matches. The CDR3 runs 14 residues. The germline V gene encodes CDR1 SGHVS and CDR2 FNYEAQ. The CDR3: CASSLDRLAGKQFF. CDR3 nucleotide sequence: TGTGCCAGCAGCTTAGATAGGCTAGCGGGCAAGCAGTTCTTC.

This clone appeared once. The chain recombines TRBV10-3 with TRBJ1-1; perhaps TRBD1 as D (6 bases). There are 13 residues in the CDR3. Looked up from germline, CDR1 is ENHRY and CDR2 is SYGVKD. V lost 3 bases and J lost 5, with 10 bases in between. This CDR3 is CAISDRGSTEAFF. In DNA, the CDR3 is TGTGCCATCAGTGACAGGGGAAGTACTGAAGCTTTCTTT.

The chain carries TRBV4-3 and TRBJ2-1; D unresolved. The CDR3 contains 12 residues. Trimming took off 1 base at V and 7 bases at J, with 5 bases between the two ends. Germline V lookup: CDR1 LGHNA, CDR2 YSLEER. CDR3 amino acids: CASSQAGNEQFF. The CDR3 DNA reads as TGCGCCAGCAGCCAAGCTGGGAATGAGCAGTTCTTC.

V is TRBV7-3 and J is TRBJ2-1; 14 bases are a match to TRBD2. Trimming took 2 bases from V and 7 from J; bases not matched to a gene: 1. The CDR3 length is 15 residues. Per germline, CDR1 SGHTA and CDR2 FQGTGA. CDR3 protein: CASSLGTSGGNEQFF. CDR3 nucleotide sequence: TGTGCCAGCAGCTTAGGGACTAGCGGGGGAAATGAGCAGTTCTTC.

Only a few counts were recorded for this clone. This chain links TRBV10-3 with TRBJ1-2; 8 bases fit TRBD1. The CDR3 loop spans 15 amino acids. V trimming: 6 bases; J trimming: 6 bases; junction bases outside the gene matches: 12. Germline CDR1 reads ENHRY; CDR2 reads SYGVKD. In DNA form, the CDR3 reads TGTGCCATCAGCCCCGGACAGGGTGGAGGAGATGGCTACACCTTC. This codes for CAISPGQGGGDGYTF.

This clone was seen only a few times. The gene calls are TRBV4-1 and TRBJ2-7; 9 positions agree with TRBD2. This CDR3 spans 15 amino acids. Germline V gene lookup returns CDR1 MGHRA and CDR2 YSYEKL. Trimming took 4 bases from V and 3 from J; bases not matched to a gene: 7. In DNA, the CDR3 is TGCGCCAGCAGCCCCACCGCTAGCGGGGTCTACGAGCAGTACTTC. Translating it yields CASSPTASGVYEQYF.

The V call is TRBV11-2, the J call TRBJ2-5, with D perhaps TRBD1 (6 bases). Per the germline V gene, CDR1 is SGHAT and CDR2 is FQNNGV. The CDR3 spans 13 residues. Trimming stripped 3 bases from V and 9 bases from J, with 14 bases between. CDR3 DNA: TGTGCCAGCAGCTTGGACAGTCCCGATTCCCAGTACTTC. As protein: CASSLDSPDSQYF.

CDR3 residues: CTSRCRANVLTF. Here the CDR3 DNA reads TGCACCAGCAGATGTCGGGCCAACGTCCTGACTTTC. The chain combines TRBV1 with TRBJ2-6. TRBV1 is classified as a pseudogene. The CDR3 has 12 amino acids.

V and J are TRBV27 and TRBJ2-3; 10 bases are a match to TRBD2. Germline V gives CDR1 MNHEY, CDR2 SMNVEV (reference sequence). V was pared by 0 bases and J by 0 bases, with 0 bases of the junction left unmatched. The CDR3 consists of 16 residues. The CDR3 bases are TGTGCCAGCAGTTTATCTAGCGGGGGGAGCACAGATACGCAGTATTTT. It is translated as CASSLSSGGSTDTQYF.